This T cell receptor beta chain was identified in a study of neurological immune-mediated disorders. In this sample, this clonotype turned up a few times. Its target is unknown. The CDR3 runs to 14 residues. The germline CDR1 and CDR2 sequences are SGHTA and FQGNSA. The V gene lost 5 bases and the J gene lost 4 bases, with 14 bases spanning the gap. Notes on the study in general: Clinical features showed no association with the multiple sclerosis repertoire cluster, and MRI features showed none either. There were no CDR3 amino acid sequences shared by expanded clones across subjects, a result suggesting private repertoires in all groups.

5'RACE with 10-nucleotide random UMIs generated the cDNA. One entry per CDR3 protein results from TCRdb running MiXCR on the 5' RACE reads. The table records tens of thousands of distinct CDR3 sequences, 2.5% of them present only once. Unsorted libraries were derived from 2 million PBMCs stored at -80 C. The receptor's source is a man in his forties or fifties with multiple sclerosis. The chain has TRBV7-2 and TRBJ1-2; D is perhaps TRBD1 (5 bases). What was sequenced was PBMCs. The CDR3 region has the DNA TGTGCCAGCAGCCGGGGAGAAAGGGGCTATGGCTACACCTTC. Translated: CASSRGERGYGYTF.